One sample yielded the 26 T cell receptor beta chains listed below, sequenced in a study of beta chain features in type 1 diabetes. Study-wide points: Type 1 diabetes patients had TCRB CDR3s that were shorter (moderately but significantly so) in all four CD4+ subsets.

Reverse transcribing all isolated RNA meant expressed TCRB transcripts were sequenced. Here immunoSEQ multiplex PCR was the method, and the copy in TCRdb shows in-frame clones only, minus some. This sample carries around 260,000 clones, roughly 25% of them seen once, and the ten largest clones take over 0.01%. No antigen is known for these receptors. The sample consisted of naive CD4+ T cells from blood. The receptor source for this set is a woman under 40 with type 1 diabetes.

The CDR3 DNA sequence: TGTGCCACCAGCAGAGATTTAGGGACAGGGGAAGGCTACACCTTC. Protein sequence: CATSRDLGTGEGYTF. The chain links TRBV15 to TRBJ1-2, with TRBD1 matching 10 bases. Germline CDR1 and CDR2: LNHNV and YYDKDF (reference sequence). V was pared by 0 bases and J by 8 bases, with 6 bases of the junction left unmatched. This CDR3 region has 15 residues.

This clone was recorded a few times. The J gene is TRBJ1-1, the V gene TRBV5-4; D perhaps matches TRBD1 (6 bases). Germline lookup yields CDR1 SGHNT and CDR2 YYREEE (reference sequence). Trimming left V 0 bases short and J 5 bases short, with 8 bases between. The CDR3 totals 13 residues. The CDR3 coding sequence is TGTGCCAGCAGCTTGGGCACAGGGACTGAAGCTTTCTTT. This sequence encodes CASSLGTGTEAFF. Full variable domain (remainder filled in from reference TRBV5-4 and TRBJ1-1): ETGVTQSPTHLIKTRGQQVTLRCSSQSGHNTVSWYQQALGQGPQFIFQYYREEENGRGNFPPRFSGLQFPNYSSELNVNALELDDSALYLCASSLGTGTEAFFGQGTRLTVV.

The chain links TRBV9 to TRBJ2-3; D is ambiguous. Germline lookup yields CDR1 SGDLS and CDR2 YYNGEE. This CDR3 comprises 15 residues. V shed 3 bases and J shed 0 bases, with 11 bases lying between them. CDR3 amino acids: CASSAIAGSTDTQYF. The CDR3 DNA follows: TGTGCCAGCAGCGCCATCGCAGGAAGCACAGATACGCAGTATTTT.

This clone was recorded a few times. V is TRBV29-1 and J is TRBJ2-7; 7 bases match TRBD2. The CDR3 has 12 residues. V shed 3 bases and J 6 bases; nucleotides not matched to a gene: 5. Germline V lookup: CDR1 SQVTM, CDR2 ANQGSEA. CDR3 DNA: TGCAGCGTTGACGGCGGGAGCGGCGAGCAGTACTTC. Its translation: CSVDGGSGEQYF.

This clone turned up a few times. CDR3 in DNA: TGTGCCAGCTCACCAACCCGGGACTCTTACGAGCAGTACTTC. Translated, it gives CASSPTRDSYEQYF. The rearrangement uses TRBV18 and TRBJ2-7; D is perhaps TRBD2 (6 bases). The CDR3 loop spans 14 amino acids. V was cut by 2 bases and J by 4 bases, with 12 bases left in between. Germline loops: CDR1 KGHSH, CDR2 LQKENI.

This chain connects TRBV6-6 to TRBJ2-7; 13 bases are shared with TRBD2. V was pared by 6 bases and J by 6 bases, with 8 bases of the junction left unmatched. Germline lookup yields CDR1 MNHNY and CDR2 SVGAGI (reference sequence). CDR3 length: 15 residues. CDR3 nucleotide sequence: TGTGCCAGCAGGCTTACCGGGACTAGCGGGGCCGAGCAGTACTTC. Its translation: CASRLTGTSGAEQYF.

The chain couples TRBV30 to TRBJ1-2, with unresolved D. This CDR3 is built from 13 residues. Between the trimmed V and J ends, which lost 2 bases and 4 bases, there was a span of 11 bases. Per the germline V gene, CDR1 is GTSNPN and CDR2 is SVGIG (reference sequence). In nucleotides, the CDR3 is TGTGCCTGGAGTAAACAGTTTTCCTATGGCTACACCTTC. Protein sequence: CAWSKQFSYGYTF.

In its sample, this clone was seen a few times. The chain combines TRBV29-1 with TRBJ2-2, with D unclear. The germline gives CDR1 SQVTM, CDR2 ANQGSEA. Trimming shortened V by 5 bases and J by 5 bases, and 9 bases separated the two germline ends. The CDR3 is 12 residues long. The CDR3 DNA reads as TGCAGCGTTACATATTTGACCGGGGAGCTGTTTTTT. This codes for CSVTYLTGELFF.

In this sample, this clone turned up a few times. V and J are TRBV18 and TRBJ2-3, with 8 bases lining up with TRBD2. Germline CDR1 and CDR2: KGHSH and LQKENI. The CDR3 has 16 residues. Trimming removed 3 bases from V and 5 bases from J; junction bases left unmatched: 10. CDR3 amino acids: CASSPPAGGIGDTQYF. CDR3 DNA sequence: TGTGCCAGCTCACCCCCGGCGGGAGGAATCGGAGATACGCAGTATTTT.

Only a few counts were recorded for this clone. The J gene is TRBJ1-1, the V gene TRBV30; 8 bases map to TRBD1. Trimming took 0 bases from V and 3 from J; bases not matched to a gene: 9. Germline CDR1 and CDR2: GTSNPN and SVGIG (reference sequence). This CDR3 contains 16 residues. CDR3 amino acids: CAWSVSRGRRDTEAFF. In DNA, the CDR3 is TGTGCCTGGAGTGTTTCCAGGGGGCGCAGGGACACTGAAGCTTTCTTT. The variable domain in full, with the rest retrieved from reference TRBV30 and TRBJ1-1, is SQTIHQWPATLVQPVGSPLSLECTVEGTSNPNLYWYRQAAGRGLQLLFYSVGIGQISSEVPQNLSASRPQDRQFILSSKKLLLSDSGFYLCAWSVSRGRRDTEAFFGQGTRLTVV.

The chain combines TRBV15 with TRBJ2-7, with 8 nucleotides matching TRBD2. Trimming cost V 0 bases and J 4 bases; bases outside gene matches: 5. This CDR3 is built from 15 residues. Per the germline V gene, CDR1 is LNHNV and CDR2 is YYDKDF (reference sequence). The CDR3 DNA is TGTGCCACCAGCAGAGAACTAGCGGAGGGATACGAGCAGTACTTC. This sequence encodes CATSRELAEGYEQYF.

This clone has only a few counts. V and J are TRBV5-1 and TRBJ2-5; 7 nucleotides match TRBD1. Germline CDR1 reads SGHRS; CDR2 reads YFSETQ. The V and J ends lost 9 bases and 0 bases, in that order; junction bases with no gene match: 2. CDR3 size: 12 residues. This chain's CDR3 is CATTGDQETQYF. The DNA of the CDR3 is TGCGCCACCACAGGGGACCAAGAGACCCAGTACTTC.

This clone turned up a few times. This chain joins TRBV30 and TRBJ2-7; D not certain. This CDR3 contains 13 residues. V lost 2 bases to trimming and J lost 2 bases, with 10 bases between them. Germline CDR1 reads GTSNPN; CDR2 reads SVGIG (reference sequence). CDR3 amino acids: CAWSPGSPYEQYF. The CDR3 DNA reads TGTGCCTGGAGTCCCGGGTCCCCCTACGAGCAGTACTTC.

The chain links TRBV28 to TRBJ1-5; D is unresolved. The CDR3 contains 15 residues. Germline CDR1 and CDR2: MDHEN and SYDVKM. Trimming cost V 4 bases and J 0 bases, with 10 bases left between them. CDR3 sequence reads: CASSSPGISNQPQHF. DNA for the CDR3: TGTGCCAGCAGTTCCCCGGGAATTAGCAATCAGCCCCAGCATTTT.

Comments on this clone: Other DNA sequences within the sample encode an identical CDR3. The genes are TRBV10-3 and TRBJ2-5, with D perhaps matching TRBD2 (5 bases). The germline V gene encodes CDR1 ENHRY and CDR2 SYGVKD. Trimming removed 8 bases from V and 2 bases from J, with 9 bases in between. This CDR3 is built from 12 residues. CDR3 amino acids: CAIGGGQETQYF. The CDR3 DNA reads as TGTGCCATCGGTGGCGGGCAAGAGACCCAGTACTTC.

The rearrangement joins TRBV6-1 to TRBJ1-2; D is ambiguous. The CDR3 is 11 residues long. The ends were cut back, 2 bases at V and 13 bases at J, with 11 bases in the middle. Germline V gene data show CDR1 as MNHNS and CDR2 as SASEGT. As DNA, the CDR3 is TGTGCCAGCAGTGAAACGGGTGCTTGCACCTTC. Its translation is CASSETGACTF.

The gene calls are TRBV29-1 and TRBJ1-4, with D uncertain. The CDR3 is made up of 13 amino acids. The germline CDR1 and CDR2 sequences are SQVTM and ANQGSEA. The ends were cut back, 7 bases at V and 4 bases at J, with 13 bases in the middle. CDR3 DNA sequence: TGCAGCGCCCACGGGAGCGGTAATGAAAAACTGTTTTTT. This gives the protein CSAHGSGNEKLFF.

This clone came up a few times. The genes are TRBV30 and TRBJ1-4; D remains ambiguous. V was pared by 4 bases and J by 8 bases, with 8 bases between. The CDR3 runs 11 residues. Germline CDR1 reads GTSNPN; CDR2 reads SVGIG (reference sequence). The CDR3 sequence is CAWTLSEKLFF. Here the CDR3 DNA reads TGTGCCTGGACATTAAGCGAAAAACTGTTTTTT.

CDR3 region: CASRLGPTGEQFF. For the CDR3, the DNA is TGTGCCAGTAGGCTTGGGCCGACCGGTGAGCAGTTCTTC. The rearrangement joins TRBV19 to TRBJ2-1; D not resolved. With 6 bases removed from V and 9 bases from J, the gap between germline ends came to 15 bases. Germline lookup yields CDR1 LNHDA and CDR2 SQIVND (reference sequence). The CDR3 contains 13 residues.

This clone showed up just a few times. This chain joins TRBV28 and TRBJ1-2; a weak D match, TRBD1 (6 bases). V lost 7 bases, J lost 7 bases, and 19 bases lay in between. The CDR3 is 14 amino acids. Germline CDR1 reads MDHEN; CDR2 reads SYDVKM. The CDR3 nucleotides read TGTGCCAGCACCTCCGGACAGCGTGTAAGTGGCTACACCTTC. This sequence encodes CASTSGQRVSGYTF.

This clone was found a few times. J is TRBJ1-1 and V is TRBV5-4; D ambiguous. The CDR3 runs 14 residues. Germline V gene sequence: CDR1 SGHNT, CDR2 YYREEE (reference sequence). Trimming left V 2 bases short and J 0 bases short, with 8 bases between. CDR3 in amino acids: CASSLELMNTEAFF. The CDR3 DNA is TGTGCCAGCAGCTTAGAGCTCATGAACACTGAAGCTTTCTTT.

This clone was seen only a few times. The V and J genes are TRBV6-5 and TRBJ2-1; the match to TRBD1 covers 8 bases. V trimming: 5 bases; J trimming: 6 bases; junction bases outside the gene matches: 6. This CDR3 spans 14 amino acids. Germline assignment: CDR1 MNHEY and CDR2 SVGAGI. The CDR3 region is CASSEGTGLNEQFF. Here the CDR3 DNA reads TGTGCCAGCAGTGAAGGGACAGGTCTCAATGAGCAGTTCTTC.

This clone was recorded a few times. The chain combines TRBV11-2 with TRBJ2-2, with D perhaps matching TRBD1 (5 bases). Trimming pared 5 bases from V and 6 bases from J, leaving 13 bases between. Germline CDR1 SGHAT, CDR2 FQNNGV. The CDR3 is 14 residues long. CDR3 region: CASSPTRGSGELFF. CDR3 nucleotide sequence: TGTGCCAGCAGCCCAACAAGGGGTTCCGGGGAGCTGTTTTTT.

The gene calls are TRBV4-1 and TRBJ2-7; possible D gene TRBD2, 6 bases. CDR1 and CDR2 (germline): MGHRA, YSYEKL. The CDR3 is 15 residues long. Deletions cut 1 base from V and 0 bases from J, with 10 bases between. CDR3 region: CASSQGAGSSYEQYF. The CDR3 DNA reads TGCGCCAGCAGCCAAGGAGCGGGCAGCTCCTACGAGCAGTACTTC.

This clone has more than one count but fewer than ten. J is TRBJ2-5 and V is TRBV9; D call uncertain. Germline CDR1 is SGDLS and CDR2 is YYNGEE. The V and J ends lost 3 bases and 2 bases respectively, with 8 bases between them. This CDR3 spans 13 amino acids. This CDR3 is CASSAHEQETQYF. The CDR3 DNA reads TGTGCCAGCAGCGCACATGAACAAGAGACCCAGTACTTC.

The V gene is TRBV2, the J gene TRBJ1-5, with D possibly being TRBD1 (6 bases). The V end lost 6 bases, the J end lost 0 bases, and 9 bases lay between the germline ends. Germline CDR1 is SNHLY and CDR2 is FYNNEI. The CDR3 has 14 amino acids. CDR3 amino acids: CASRTDSSNQPQHF. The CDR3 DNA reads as TGTGCCAGCAGAACGGACAGTAGCAATCAGCCCCAGCATTTT.